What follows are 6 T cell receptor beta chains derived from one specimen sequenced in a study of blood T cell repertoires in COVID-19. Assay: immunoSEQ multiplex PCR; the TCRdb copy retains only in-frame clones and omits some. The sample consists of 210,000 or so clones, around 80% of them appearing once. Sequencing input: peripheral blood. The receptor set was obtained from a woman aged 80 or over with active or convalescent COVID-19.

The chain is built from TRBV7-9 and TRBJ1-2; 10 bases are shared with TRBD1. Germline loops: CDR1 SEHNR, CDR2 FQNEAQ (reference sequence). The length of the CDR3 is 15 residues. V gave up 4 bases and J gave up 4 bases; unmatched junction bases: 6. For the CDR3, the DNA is TGTGCCAGCAGCTCGGGACAGGGGCGTTTCTATGGCTACACCTTC. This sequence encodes CASSSGQGRFYGYTF.

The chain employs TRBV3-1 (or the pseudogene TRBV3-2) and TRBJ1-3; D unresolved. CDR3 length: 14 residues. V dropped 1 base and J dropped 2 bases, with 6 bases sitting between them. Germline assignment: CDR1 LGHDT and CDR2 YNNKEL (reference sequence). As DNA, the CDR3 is TGTGCCAGCAGCCAAGCAGTCACTGGAAACACCATATATTTT. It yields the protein CASSQAVTGNTIYF.

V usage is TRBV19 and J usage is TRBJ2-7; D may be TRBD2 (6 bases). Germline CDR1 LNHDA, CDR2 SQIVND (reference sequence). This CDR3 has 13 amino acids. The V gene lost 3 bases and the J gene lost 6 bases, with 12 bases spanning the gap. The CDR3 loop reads CASSIGGQGEQYF. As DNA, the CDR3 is TGTGCCAGTAGTATCGGGGGTCAGGGCGAGCAGTACTTC. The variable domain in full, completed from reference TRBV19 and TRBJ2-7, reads DGGITQSPKYLFRKEGQNVTLSCEQNLNHDAMYWYRQDPGQGLRLIYYSQIVNDFQKGDIAEGYSVSREKKESFPLTVTSAQKNPTAFYLCASSIGGQGEQYFGPGTRLTVT.

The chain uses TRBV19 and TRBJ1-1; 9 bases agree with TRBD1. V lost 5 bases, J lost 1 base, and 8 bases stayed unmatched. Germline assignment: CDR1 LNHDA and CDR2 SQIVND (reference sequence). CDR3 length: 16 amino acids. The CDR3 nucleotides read TGTGCCAGTAGTTTTCGAAGACAGGGGGGGAACACTGAAGCTTTCTTT. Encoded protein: CASSFRRQGGNTEAFF. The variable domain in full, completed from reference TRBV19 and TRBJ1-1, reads DGGITQSPKYLFRKEGQNVTLSCEQNLNHDAMYWYRQDPGQGLRLIYYSQIVNDFQKGDIAEGYSVSREKKESFPLTVTSAQKNPTAFYLCASSFRRQGGNTEAFFGQGTRLTVV.

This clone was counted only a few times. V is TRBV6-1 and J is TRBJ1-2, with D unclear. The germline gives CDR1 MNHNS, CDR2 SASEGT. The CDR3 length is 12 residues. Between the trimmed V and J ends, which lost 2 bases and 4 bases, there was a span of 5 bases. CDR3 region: CASSEHSYGYTF. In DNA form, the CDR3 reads TGTGCCAGCAGTGAACACTCCTATGGCTACACCTTC.

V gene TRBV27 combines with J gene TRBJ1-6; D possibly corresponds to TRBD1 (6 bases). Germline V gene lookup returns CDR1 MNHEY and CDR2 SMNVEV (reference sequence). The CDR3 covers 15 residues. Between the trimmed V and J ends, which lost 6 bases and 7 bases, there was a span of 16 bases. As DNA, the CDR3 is TGTGCCAGCAGCTCCTGGGGGCGCGGGAATTCACCCCTCCACTTT. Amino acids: CASSSWGRGNSPLHF.